The clone carrying this T cell receptor beta chain was detected a few times. The antigen is undetermined. V lost 4 bases to trimming and J lost 8 bases; unmatched junction nucleotides: 6. Per the germline V gene, CDR1 is SGHAT and CDR2 is FQDESV (reference sequence). This CDR3 region has 15 residues. These data are taken from a study of CD8 T cells in ankylosing spondylitis. Study observations and caveats: Clones tied to disease were said to be significantly enriched in matched ankylosing spondylitis synovial fluid. With a CD8+ phenotype, disease-linked clones were relatively rare in peripheral blood. Ankylosing spondylitis blood appeared to be characterized by a TCR beta motif of under ten highly homologous variants. Some motif variants had been reported before (in reactive arthritis synovial fluid and blood).

Quantitative 5'-RACE with molecular barcodes was used to make the TCR beta libraries. A single record per CDR3 protein comes from TCRdb applying MiXCR to the 5' RACE reads. In the table there are a few hundred thousand distinct CDR3 sequences, about 6.7% of which are singletons. The sequenced sample consisted of blood, either unsorted or a sorted T cell fraction (not recorded which). The genes are TRBV11-1 and TRBJ2-1; 12 bases are shared with TRBD1. The sequence was obtained from a male donor with ankylosing spondylitis. The CDR3 loop is CASSWDRGRVYEQFF. The CDR3 DNA follows: TGTGCCAGCAGCTGGGACAGGGGGCGAGTTTATGAGCAGTTCTTC.